This T cell receptor beta chain was profiled in a study of CD8+CD57+ T cells in acquired aplastic anemia. Study outcomes and limitations: A set of more than 25 CD8+ CDR3 sequences was shared between patients and controls, and these sequences appeared highly expressed in patients.

The CDR3 has 14 amino acids. Germline V CDR1 and CDR2: SEHNR, FQNEAQ (reference sequence). V was trimmed by 2 bases and J by 4 bases, leaving 9 bases between them. This clonotype came up many times. The antigen is unknown. The authors sequenced patients whose flow cytometry had shown CD8+CD57+ cell expansion. Profiles of TCR beta VDJ and CDR3 were generated from a genomic DNA template. TCRdb ran MiXCR on the reads and lists one entry per CDR3 protein. Counted here are under 200,000 distinct CDR3 sequences, approximately 48% occurring once; the ten biggest clones make up about 1.8%. The J gene is TRBJ1-5, the V gene TRBV7-9; no clear D gene. The sequence came from a human donor with aplastic anemia. Sequencing used sorted CD4+, CD8+, or CD8+CD57+ T cells (not recorded which) from PBMCs. The CDR3, as DNA: TGTGCCAGCAGCTTACTCGCGGCGAATCAGCCCCAGCATTTT. Its translation is CASSLLAANQPQHF.